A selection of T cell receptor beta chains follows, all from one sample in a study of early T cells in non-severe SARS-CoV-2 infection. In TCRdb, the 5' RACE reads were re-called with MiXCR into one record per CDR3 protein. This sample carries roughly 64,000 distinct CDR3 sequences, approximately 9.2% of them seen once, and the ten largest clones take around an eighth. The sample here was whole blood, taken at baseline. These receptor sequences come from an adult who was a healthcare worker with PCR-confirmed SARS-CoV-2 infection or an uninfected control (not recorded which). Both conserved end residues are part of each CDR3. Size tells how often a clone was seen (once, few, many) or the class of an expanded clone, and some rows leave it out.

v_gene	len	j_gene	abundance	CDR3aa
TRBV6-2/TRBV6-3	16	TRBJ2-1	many	CASSRESAASYNEQFF
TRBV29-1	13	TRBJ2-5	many	CSVEVIGKETQYF
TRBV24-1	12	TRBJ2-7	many	CATSDRGYEQYF
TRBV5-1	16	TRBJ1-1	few	CASSPRQGLGGTEAFF
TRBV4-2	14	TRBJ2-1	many	CASSPWEGYNEQFF
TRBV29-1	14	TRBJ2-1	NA	CSVEGGTTYNEQFF
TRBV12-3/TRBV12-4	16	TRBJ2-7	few	CASSLRPGQEAYEQYF
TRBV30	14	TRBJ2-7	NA	CAWSGIGQGHEQYF
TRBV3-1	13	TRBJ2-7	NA	CASSLQGPYEQYF
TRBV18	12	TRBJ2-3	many	CASSTGSDTQYF
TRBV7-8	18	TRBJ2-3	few	CASSLDGRRGRRADTQYF
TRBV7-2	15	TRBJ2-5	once	CASTGRAGPQETQYF
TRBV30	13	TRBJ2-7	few	CARRPTSIDEQYF
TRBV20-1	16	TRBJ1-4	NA	CSARSLMGPTNEKLFF
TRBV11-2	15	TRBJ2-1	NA	CASSLGATTNNEQFF
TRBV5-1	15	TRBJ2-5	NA	CASTPGPVGGETQYF
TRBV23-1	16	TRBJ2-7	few	CASSPHRGPLTYEQYF
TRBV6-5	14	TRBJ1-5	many	CASSYGQGYQPQHF
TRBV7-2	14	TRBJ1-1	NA	CASSREGGTTEAFF
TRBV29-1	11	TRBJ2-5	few	CSGAEGETQYF
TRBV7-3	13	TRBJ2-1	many	CASSWDVANEQFF
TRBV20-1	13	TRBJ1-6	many	CSAREGDGSPLHF
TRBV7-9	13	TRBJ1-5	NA	CASSLGYNQPQHF
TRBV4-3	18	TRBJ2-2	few	CASSQVGIPGIYTGELFF
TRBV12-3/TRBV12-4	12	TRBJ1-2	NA	CASSEGYYGYTF
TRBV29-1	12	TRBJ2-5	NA	CSVWAEQETQYF
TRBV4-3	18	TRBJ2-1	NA	CASSLTTSGSGLSREQFF
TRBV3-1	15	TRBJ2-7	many	CASSRTSGRDYEQYF
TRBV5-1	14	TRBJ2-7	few	CASSGGDTPYEQYF
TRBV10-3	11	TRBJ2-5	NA	CAISEGETQYF